Given below is one T cell receptor beta chain in context. Antigen specificity is unknown. The data derive from a study of cytomegalovirus exposure and HLA in healthy donors. This CDR3 is built from 14 residues. Germline V gene data show CDR1 as LNHNV and CDR2 as YYDKDF (reference sequence). Unmatched junction bases numbered 5, after V lost 6 bases and J lost 1 base. Study-wide points: Altogether, around 160 TCR beta chains were recorded as cytomegalovirus-associated. Three chains tied to CMV proved CMV antigen-specific in vitro. For most TCR sequences rarity was the rule, although some public TCRs occurred in many donors.

The method was immunoSEQ multiplex PCR; TCRdb's version includes in-frame clones alone and lacks a portion of them. This repertoire shows 110,000 or so clones, approximately 94% found once; its top ten account for 0.67%. The donors formed part of the approximately 120-subject validation cohort, distinct from the roughly 660-subject first cohort. V and J are TRBV15 and TRBJ2-7, with 8 bases aligning to TRBD1. The sequenced sample consisted of PBMCs. The TCR comes from a woman under 30 in good health and CMV-seronegative. The CDR3 DNA sequence: TGTGCCACCAGTAACGACAGGGGATCCTACGAGCAGTACTTC. Translated: CATSNDRGSYEQYF.